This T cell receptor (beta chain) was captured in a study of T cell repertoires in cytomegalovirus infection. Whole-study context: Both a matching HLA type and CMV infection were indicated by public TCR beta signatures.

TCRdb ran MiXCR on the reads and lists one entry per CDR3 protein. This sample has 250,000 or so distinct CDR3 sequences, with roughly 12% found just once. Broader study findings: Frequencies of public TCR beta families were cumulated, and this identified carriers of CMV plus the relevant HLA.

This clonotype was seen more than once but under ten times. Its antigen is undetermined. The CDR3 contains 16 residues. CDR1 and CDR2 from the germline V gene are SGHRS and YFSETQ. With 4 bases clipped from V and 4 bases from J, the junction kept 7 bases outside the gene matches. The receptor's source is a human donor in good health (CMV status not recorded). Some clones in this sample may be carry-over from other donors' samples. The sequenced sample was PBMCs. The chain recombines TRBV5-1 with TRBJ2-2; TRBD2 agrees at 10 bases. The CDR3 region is CASSLSTSGLTGELFF. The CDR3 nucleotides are TGCGCCAGCAGCCTCTCGACTAGCGGGCTCACCGGGGAGCTGTTTTTT.